This TCR beta chain was identified in a study of T cell changes during pregnancy in multiple sclerosis. This CDR3 spans 17 amino acids. The trim removed 2 bases at V and 9 bases at J, leaving 11 bases unmatched. The germline V gene has CDR1 SNHLY and CDR2 FYNNEI. Assay used: immunoSEQ multiplex PCR; TCRdb lists only in-frame clones, some missing. The repertoire holds fewer than 40,000 clones, with about nine tenths as singletons. Sequences were derived from CD8+ T cells from peripheral blood mononuclear cells, sampled after pregnancy. The origin of this receptor is a female donor with multiple sclerosis, enrolled in a pregnancy study. The V and J genes are TRBV2 and TRBJ1-6, with TRBD1 matching 9 bases. The CDR3 loop is CASSELSGTGNGSPLHF. CDR3 DNA: TGTGCCAGCAGTGAACTTAGCGGGACAGGGAACGGTTCACCCCTCCACTTT.